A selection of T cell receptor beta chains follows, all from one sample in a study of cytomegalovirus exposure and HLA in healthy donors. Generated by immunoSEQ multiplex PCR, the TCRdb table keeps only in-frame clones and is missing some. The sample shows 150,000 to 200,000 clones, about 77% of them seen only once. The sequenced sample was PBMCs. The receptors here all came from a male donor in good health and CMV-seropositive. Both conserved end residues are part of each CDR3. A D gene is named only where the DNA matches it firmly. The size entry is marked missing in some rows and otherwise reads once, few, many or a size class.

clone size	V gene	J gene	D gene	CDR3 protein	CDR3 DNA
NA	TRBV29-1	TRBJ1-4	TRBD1	CSVSQGGSNEKLFF	TGCAGCGTTTCCCAGGGGGGATCTAATGAAAAACTGTTTTTT
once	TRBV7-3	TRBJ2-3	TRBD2	CASSSSGAYTDTQYF	TGTGCCAGCAGCTCTAGCGGGGCCTACACAGATACGCAGTATTTT
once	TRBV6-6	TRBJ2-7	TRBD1	CASSMTGTSSYEQYF	TGTGCCAGCAGTATGACAGGGACAAGCTCCTACGAGCAGTACTTC
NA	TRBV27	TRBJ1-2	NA	CASSPYRGDGGYGYTF	TGTGCCAGCAGTCCCTATAGGGGAGACGGGGGGTATGGCTACACCTTC
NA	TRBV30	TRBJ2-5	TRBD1	CAWSVPDRGVGETQYF	TGTGCCTGGAGTGTACCGGACAGGGGAGTTGGAGAGACCCAGTACTTC
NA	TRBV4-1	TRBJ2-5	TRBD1	CASSHPGQGGFETQYF	TGCGCCAGCAGCCACCCAGGACAGGGTGGATTTGAGACCCAGTACTTC
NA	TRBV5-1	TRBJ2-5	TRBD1	CASSFGTAASQETQYF	TGCGCCAGCAGCTTCGGGACAGCGGCGTCCCAAGAGACCCAGTACTTC
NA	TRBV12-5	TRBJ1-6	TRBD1	CASGLAGDRLHSPLHF	TGTGCTAGTGGTTTGGCCGGGGACAGGCTACATTCACCCCTCCACTTT
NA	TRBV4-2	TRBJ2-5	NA	CASSQGQRETQYF	TGTGCCAGCAGCCAGGGACAAAGAGAGACCCAGTACTTC
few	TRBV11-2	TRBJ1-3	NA	CASSLGAGNTIYF	TGTGCCAGCAGCTTAGGGGCGGGAAACACCATATATTTT
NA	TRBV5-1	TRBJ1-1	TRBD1	CASSWTGGTEAFF	TGCGCCAGCAGCTGGACAGGGGGAACTGAAGCTTTCTTT
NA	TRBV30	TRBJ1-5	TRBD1	CAWSEGALPNQPQHF	TGTGCCTGGAGTGAGGGGGCACTCCCGAATCAGCCCCAGCATTTT
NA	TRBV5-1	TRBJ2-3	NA	CASSELAADTQYF	TGCGCCAGCAGCGAGCTAGCCGCAGATACGCAGTATTTT
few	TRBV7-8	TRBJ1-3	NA	CASSLGSISGNTIYF	TGTGCCAGCAGCCTAGGTTCCATTTCTGGAAACACCATATATTTT
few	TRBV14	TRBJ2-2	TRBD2	CASSRASGGTGELFF	TGTGCCAGCAGCCGGGCTAGCGGGGGGACCGGGGAGCTGTTTTTT
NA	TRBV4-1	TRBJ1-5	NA	CASSQEGRSGQPQHF	TGCGCCAGCAGCCAAGAGGGGAGGTCGGGCCAGCCCCAGCATTTT
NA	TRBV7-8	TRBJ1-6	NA	CATKNLGDSPLHF	TGTGCCACGAAAAACTTAGGGGATTCACCCCTCCACTTT
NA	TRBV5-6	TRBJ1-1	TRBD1	CASSLPRQGMNTEAFF	TGTGCCAGCAGCTTGCCACGACAGGGGATGAACACTGAAGCTTTCTTT
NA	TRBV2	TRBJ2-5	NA	CASIFRGETQYF	TGTGCCAGCATCTTTAGGGGGGAGACCCAGTACTTC
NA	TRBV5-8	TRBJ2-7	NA	CASSLGQLYEQYF	TGTGCCAGCAGCTTGGGACAGCTCTACGAGCAGTACTTC
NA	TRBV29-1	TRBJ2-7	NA	CSVFGEYPYYEQYF	TGCAGCGTTTTCGGGGAATACCCCTACTACGAGCAGTACTTC
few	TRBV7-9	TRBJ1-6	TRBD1	CASSSDRFNSPLHF	TGTGCCAGCAGCTCGGACAGGTTTAATTCACCCCTCCACTTT
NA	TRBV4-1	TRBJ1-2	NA	CASSRAPGDYGYTF	TGCGCCAGCAGCCGCGCCCCAGGGGACTATGGCTACACCTTC
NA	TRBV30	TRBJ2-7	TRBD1	CAWSVGTETYEQYF	TGTGCCTGGAGTGTGGGGACAGAAACCTACGAGCAGTACTTC
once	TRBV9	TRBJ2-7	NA	CASSVYGTSYEQYF	TGTGCCAGCAGCGTTTACGGGACAAGCTACGAGCAGTACTTC
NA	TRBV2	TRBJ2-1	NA	CASSGGGNTAEQFF	TGTGCCAGCAGTGGCGGGGGCAACACGGCTGAGCAGTTCTTC
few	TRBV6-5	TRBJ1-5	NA	CASRDSDNQPQHF	TGTGCCAGCAGAGACAGCGACAATCAGCCCCAGCATTTT
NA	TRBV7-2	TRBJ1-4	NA	CASSLEYSSRNEKLFF	TGTGCCAGCAGCTTAGAGTACAGTTCCCGAAATGAAAAACTGTTTTTT
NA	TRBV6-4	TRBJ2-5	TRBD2	CASSEQAGGQETQYF	TGTGCCAGCAGTGAACAAGCGGGGGGTCAAGAGACCCAGTACTTC
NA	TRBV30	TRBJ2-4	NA	CAWSTKTVAKNIQYF	TGTGCCTGGAGTACAAAGACAGTAGCCAAAAACATTCAGTACTTC
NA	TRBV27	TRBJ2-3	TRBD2	CASSSWTSGGTDTQYF	TGTGCCAGCAGTAGCTGGACTAGCGGGGGAACAGATACGCAGTATTTT
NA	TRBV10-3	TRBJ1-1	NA	CAISERGFKTEAFF	TGTGCCATCAGTGAGAGGGGTTTCAAGACTGAAGCTTTCTTT
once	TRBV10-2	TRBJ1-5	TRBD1	CASSGGGRNQPQHF	TGCGCCAGCAGTGGAGGGGGCCGGAATCAGCCCCAGCATTTT
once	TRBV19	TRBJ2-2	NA	CASSILPGELFF	TGTGCCAGTAGTATACTTCCCGGGGAGCTGTTTTTT
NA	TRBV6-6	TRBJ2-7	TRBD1	CASSWTGYEQYF	TGTGCCAGCAGCTGGACAGGGTACGAGCAGTACTTC
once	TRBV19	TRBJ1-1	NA	CATSAGAGEPNTEAFF	TGTGCCACTAGTGCTGGGGCAGGGGAACCGAACACTGAAGCTTTCTTT
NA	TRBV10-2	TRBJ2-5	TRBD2	CASSSSGEETQYF	TGCGCCAGCAGCTCTAGCGGGGAAGAGACCCAGTACTTC
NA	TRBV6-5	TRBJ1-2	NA	CASSYSGGQYDGYTF	TGTGCCAGCAGTTACTCCGGCGGACAGTATGACGGCTACACCTTC
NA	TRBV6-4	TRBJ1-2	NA	CASSPRRSYGYTF	TGTGCCAGCAGCCCCCGACGGAGCTATGGCTACACCTTC
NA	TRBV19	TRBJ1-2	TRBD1	CASSPGQGRTSFYGYTF	TGTGCCAGTAGTCCGGGACAGGGGAGAACATCCTTCTATGGCTACACCTTC
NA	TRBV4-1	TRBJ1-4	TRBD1	CASSQGQGPLNEKLFF	TGCGCCAGCAGCCAAGGACAGGGTCCCCTAAATGAAAAACTGTTTTTT
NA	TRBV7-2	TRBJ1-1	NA	CASNIPITGLRTEAFF	TGTGCCAGCAACATCCCGATTACAGGGTTGAGGACTGAAGCTTTCTTT
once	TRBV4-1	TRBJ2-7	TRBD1	CASSQGGQGDYEQYF	TGCGCCAGCAGCCAAGGAGGACAGGGTGACTACGAGCAGTACTTC
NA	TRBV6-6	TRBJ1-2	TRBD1	CASSFVGGGSSYGYTF	TGTGCCAGCAGTTTCGTTGGAGGGGGCAGTAGCTATGGCTACACCTTC
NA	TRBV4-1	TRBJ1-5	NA	CASSQTPGDSNQPQHF	TGCGCCAGCAGCCAAACTCCCGGGGATAGCAATCAGCCCCAGCATTTT
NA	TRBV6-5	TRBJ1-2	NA	CASSSPGRVGGYTF	TGTGCCAGCAGTTCGCCTGGCAGGGTGGGGGGCTACACCTTC
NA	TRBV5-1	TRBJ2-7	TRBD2	CASSPLASGTSGGNEQYF	TGCGCCAGCAGCCCCCTCGCCTCCGGGACTAGCGGGGGGAACGAGCAGTACTTC
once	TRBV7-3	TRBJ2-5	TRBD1	CASSLRGQGRETQYF	TGTGCCAGCAGCTTACGGGGACAGGGCAGGGAGACCCAGTACTTC
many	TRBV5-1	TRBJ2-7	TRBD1	CASSTGTVISYEQYF	TGCGCCAGCAGCACAGGGACAGTAATCTCCTACGAGCAGTACTTC
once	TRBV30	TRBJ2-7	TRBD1	CAWSSDRGYEQYF	TGTGCCTGGAGTTCCGACAGGGGCTACGAGCAGTACTTC
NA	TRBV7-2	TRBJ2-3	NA	CASSSLVSPSTDTQYF	TGTGCCAGCAGCTCACTAGTTTCCCCTAGCACAGATACGCAGTATTTT
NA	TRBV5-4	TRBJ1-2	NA	CASSLEQTTNYGYTF	TGTGCCAGCAGCTTGGAACAGACTACTAACTATGGCTACACCTTC
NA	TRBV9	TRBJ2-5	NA	CASSVDGTPEVGTQYF	TGTGCCAGCAGCGTAGACGGGACACCCGAGGTCGGGACCCAGTACTTC